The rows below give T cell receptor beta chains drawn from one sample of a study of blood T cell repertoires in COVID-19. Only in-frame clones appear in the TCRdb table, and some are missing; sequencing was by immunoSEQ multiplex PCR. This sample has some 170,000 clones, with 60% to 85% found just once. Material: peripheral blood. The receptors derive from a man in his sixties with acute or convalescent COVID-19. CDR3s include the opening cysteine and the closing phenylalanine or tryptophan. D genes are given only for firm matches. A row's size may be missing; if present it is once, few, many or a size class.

CDR3nt: TGTGCCAGCAGCTTAGCGTTGACGGAGTCCTACGAGCAGTACTTC
CDR3aa: CASSLALTESYEQYF
j_gene: TRBJ2-7
v_gene: TRBV11-1
abundance: NA
d_gene: NA

CDR3nt: TGTGCCAGCAGCCAATCTGAGAGGAGTTCTGAAGCTTTCTTT
CDR3aa: CASSQSERSSEAFF
j_gene: TRBJ1-1
v_gene: TRBV3-1/TRBV3-2
abundance: NA
d_gene: NA

CDR3nt: TGTGCCAGCAGCCTCCCGAGTGAAAAACTGTTTTTT
CDR3aa: CASSLPSEKLFF
j_gene: TRBJ1-4
v_gene: TRBV3-1/TRBV3-2
abundance: NA
d_gene: NA

CDR3nt: TGTGCCTGGAGCCCCGGGACAGGGGTTTCACAGCCCCAGCATTTT
CDR3aa: CAWSPGTGVSQPQHF
j_gene: TRBJ1-5
v_gene: TRBV30
abundance: NA
d_gene: TRBD1

CDR3nt: TGTGCTAGTGGTTTGATTCAGGGGGCCGGTCAGCCCCAGCATTTT
CDR3aa: CASGLIQGAGQPQHF
j_gene: TRBJ1-5
v_gene: TRBV12-5
abundance: NA
d_gene: TRBD1

CDR3nt: TGTGCCAGCAGTCCAAGTGGGACAGGGGGCAGGACCGGGGAGCTGTTTTTT
CDR3aa: CASSPSGTGGRTGELFF
j_gene: TRBJ2-2
v_gene: TRBV27
abundance: NA
d_gene: TRBD1

CDR3nt: TGCAGCGTTGAAGTCAGAGGGGACAACCAAGAGACCCAGTACTTC
CDR3aa: CSVEVRGDNQETQYF
j_gene: TRBJ2-5
v_gene: TRBV29-1
abundance: NA
d_gene: NA

CDR3nt: TGTGCCAGCTCACCACCGCCTTTAGGGGGCTACAATGAGCAGTTCTTC
CDR3aa: CASSPPPLGGYNEQFF
j_gene: TRBJ2-1
v_gene: TRBV18
abundance: NA
d_gene: NA

CDR3nt: TGTGCCAGTAGTATAGTGGCCAGGGAAAACATTCAGTACTTC
CDR3aa: CASSIVARENIQYF
j_gene: TRBJ2-4
v_gene: TRBV19
abundance: once
d_gene: NA

CDR3nt: TGTGCCAGCAGTCCTTCCTTCTACAGGGCTAGCTCTGGGGCCAACGTCCTGACTTTC
CDR3aa: CASSPSFYRASSGANVLTF
j_gene: TRBJ2-6
v_gene: TRBV27
abundance: NA
d_gene: NA

CDR3nt: TGTGCCACCAGCAGAGAAGGACAACTCTATAATTCACCCCTCCACTTT
CDR3aa: CATSREGQLYNSPLHF
j_gene: TRBJ1-6
v_gene: TRBV15
abundance: NA
d_gene: NA

CDR3nt: TGTGCCAGCAGCTTGGTTAACTATGAAGCTTTCTTT
CDR3aa: CASSLVNYEAFF
j_gene: TRBJ1-1
v_gene: TRBV5-6
abundance: NA
d_gene: NA

CDR3nt: TGTGCCAGCTCACCACCTATCTCAGGGGAGCATGGCTACACCTTC
CDR3aa: CASSPPISGEHGYTF
j_gene: TRBJ1-2
v_gene: TRBV18
abundance: NA
d_gene: NA

CDR3nt: TGCAGCGTACTAGCGGGGGGGCAAAATGAGCAGTTCTTC
CDR3aa: CSVLAGGQNEQFF
j_gene: TRBJ2-1
v_gene: TRBV29-1
abundance: once
d_gene: TRBD2

CDR3nt: TGTGCCAGTAAAAAAGCCGGGAATCAGCCCCAGCATTTT
CDR3aa: CASKKAGNQPQHF
j_gene: TRBJ1-5
v_gene: TRBV19
abundance: NA
d_gene: NA

CDR3nt: TGTGCCAGCAGAGCCGGGACTAGCGGGGACGAGCAGTACTTC
CDR3aa: CASRAGTSGDEQYF
j_gene: TRBJ2-7
v_gene: TRBV6-5
abundance: NA
d_gene: TRBD2

CDR3nt: TGCGCCAGCAGCCATCAGGGGCGAACCTTCTATGGCTACACCTTC
CDR3aa: CASSHQGRTFYGYTF
j_gene: TRBJ1-2
v_gene: TRBV4-3
abundance: NA
d_gene: NA

CDR3nt: TGTGCCACCATGCGGCCGGACCAAGAGACCCAGTACTTC
CDR3aa: CATMRPDQETQYF
j_gene: TRBJ2-5
v_gene: TRBV24-1
abundance: once
d_gene: NA

CDR3nt: TGTGCCAGCAGTGAAGCGCCAGGGTATAGCAATCAGCCCCAGCATTTT
CDR3aa: CASSEAPGYSNQPQHF
j_gene: TRBJ1-5
v_gene: TRBV6-1
abundance: once
d_gene: NA

CDR3nt: TGTGCCAGCTCACCAGTGGGGGGGACCACTGAAGCTTTCTTT
CDR3aa: CASSPVGGTTEAFF
j_gene: TRBJ1-1
v_gene: TRBV18
abundance: NA
d_gene: NA

CDR3nt: TGTGCCAGCAGCCAAGCCAGCGGGGGAACAGATACGCAGTATTTT
CDR3aa: CASSQASGGTDTQYF
j_gene: TRBJ2-3
v_gene: TRBV4-2
abundance: NA
d_gene: TRBD2

CDR3nt: TGTGCCAGCTCACCCTTTACTCGCAGGGGGCAACACACTGAAGCTTTCTTT
CDR3aa: CASSPFTRRGQHTEAFF
j_gene: TRBJ1-1
v_gene: TRBV18
abundance: NA
d_gene: TRBD1

CDR3nt: TGTGCCATCAGTGAGTCGACAGGGCACGAGCAGTACTTC
CDR3aa: CAISESTGHEQYF
j_gene: TRBJ2-7
v_gene: TRBV10-3
abundance: few
d_gene: TRBD1

CDR3nt: TGTGCCAGCTCAGGACAGGAATTCTTCACAGATACGCAGTATTTT
CDR3aa: CASSGQEFFTDTQYF
j_gene: TRBJ2-3
v_gene: TRBV18
abundance: NA
d_gene: TRBD1

CDR3nt: TGCGCCAGCAGCCAAGATTGGGCTATTTATGAGACCCAGTACTTC
CDR3aa: CASSQDWAIYETQYF
j_gene: TRBJ2-5
v_gene: TRBV4-3
abundance: NA
d_gene: NA

CDR3nt: TGTGCCAGTAGTATAGGGACAGGGAATGGAAACGAGCAGTACTTC
CDR3aa: CASSIGTGNGNEQYF
j_gene: TRBJ2-7
v_gene: TRBV19
abundance: many
d_gene: TRBD1

CDR3nt: TGTGCCACCAGTGATCGGACAGGGGAAGGCGGGGAGCTGTTTTTT
CDR3aa: CATSDRTGEGGELFF
j_gene: TRBJ2-2
v_gene: TRBV24-1
abundance: NA
d_gene: TRBD1

CDR3nt: TGTGCCTGGAACGACGGTAGAGACTTCTATAATTCACCCCTCCACTTT
CDR3aa: CAWNDGRDFYNSPLHF
j_gene: TRBJ1-6
v_gene: TRBV30
abundance: NA
d_gene: NA

CDR3nt: TGTGCCAGCAGTAGCGGGGGAATGAACACTGAAGCTTTCTTT
CDR3aa: CASSSGGMNTEAFF
j_gene: TRBJ1-1
v_gene: TRBV6-5
abundance: NA
d_gene: NA

CDR3nt: TGTGCCAGCAGTCACCCGTCGGGGGATACGCAGTATTTT
CDR3aa: CASSHPSGDTQYF
j_gene: TRBJ2-3
v_gene: TRBV6-5
abundance: NA
d_gene: NA

CDR3nt: TGTGCCAGCCGGACAGGGTTGAACACTGAAGCTTTCTTT
CDR3aa: CASRTGLNTEAFF
j_gene: TRBJ1-1
v_gene: TRBV11-2
abundance: few
d_gene: TRBD1

CDR3nt: TGTGCCAGCAGTGAAACAGAACTTTACACTGAAGCTTTCTTT
CDR3aa: CASSETELYTEAFF
j_gene: TRBJ1-1
v_gene: TRBV2
abundance: few
d_gene: NA

CDR3nt: TGTGCCAGCAGAGGGACAGGGAAGTATGGCTACACCTTC
CDR3aa: CASRGTGKYGYTF
j_gene: TRBJ1-2
v_gene: TRBV2
abundance: NA
d_gene: TRBD1

CDR3nt: TGTGCCAGCAGCCCCGCTAGTGAGCAGTTCTTC
CDR3aa: CASSPASEQFF
j_gene: TRBJ2-1
v_gene: TRBV12-3/TRBV12-4
abundance: NA
d_gene: NA

CDR3nt: TGTGCCAGCAGCCAAGACGAGAAGTTGGGCGGCTACACCTTC
CDR3aa: CASSQDEKLGGYTF
j_gene: TRBJ1-2
v_gene: TRBV3-1/TRBV3-2
abundance: NA
d_gene: NA

CDR3nt: TGTGCCAGCACTTCTAGCGGGGGGCAGCGACTGACGCAGTATTTT
CDR3aa: CASTSSGGQRLTQYF
j_gene: TRBJ2-3
v_gene: TRBV6-5
abundance: few
d_gene: TRBD2

CDR3nt: TGTGCCAGCAGCTTAGGTCTCGACAGGGTGCGGAGTGAAAATGAGCAGTTCTTC
CDR3aa: CASSLGLDRVRSENEQFF
j_gene: TRBJ2-1
v_gene: TRBV11-2
abundance: NA
d_gene: TRBD1

CDR3nt: TGTGCCAGCAGCAGCCCGGGGGGGCTCGAGACCCAGTACTTC
CDR3aa: CASSSPGGLETQYF
j_gene: TRBJ2-5
v_gene: TRBV5-6
abundance: NA
d_gene: TRBD2

CDR3nt: TGTGCCAGTAGTATTACAGGTCGATCCAACTATGGCTACACCTTC
CDR3aa: CASSITGRSNYGYTF
j_gene: TRBJ1-2
v_gene: TRBV19
abundance: NA
d_gene: NA

CDR3nt: TGTGCCAGCAGCTCCCAACTAGCGGGGTTGGGAAATGAGCAGTTCTTC
CDR3aa: CASSSQLAGLGNEQFF
j_gene: TRBJ2-1
v_gene: TRBV9
abundance: NA
d_gene: TRBD2

CDR3nt: TGTGCCAGCTCACCAGATTCCGGTGATGGCTACACCTTC
CDR3aa: CASSPDSGDGYTF
j_gene: TRBJ1-2
v_gene: TRBV18
abundance: NA
d_gene: NA

CDR3nt: TGTGCCAGTAAGGTAGCGGGGGCCCGACCACATGAGCAGTTCTTC
CDR3aa: CASKVAGARPHEQFF
j_gene: TRBJ2-1
v_gene: TRBV19
abundance: NA
d_gene: TRBD2

CDR3nt: TGTGCCAGTAGTCAGGGGGCCTCCAACACTGAAGCTTTCTTT
CDR3aa: CASSQGASNTEAFF
j_gene: TRBJ1-1
v_gene: TRBV19
abundance: NA
d_gene: TRBD1

CDR3nt: TGTGCCAGCAGGACGAACAGGGACCGAGTGGCTTTCTTT
CDR3aa: CASRTNRDRVAFF
j_gene: TRBJ1-1
v_gene: TRBV6-5
abundance: NA
d_gene: NA

CDR3nt: TGTGCCAGCAGCCCCGACGGGAGGAAGAATCAGCCCCAGCATTTT
CDR3aa: CASSPDGRKNQPQHF
j_gene: TRBJ1-5
v_gene: TRBV7-2
abundance: NA
d_gene: NA

CDR3nt: TGCAGCGTTGTAGACAGGGGGAGATACGAGCAGTACTTC
CDR3aa: CSVVDRGRYEQYF
j_gene: TRBJ2-7
v_gene: TRBV29-1
abundance: few
d_gene: TRBD1

CDR3nt: TGTGCCAGCGGCCGGGAGGTGCAGTACTTC
CDR3aa: CASGREVQYF
j_gene: TRBJ2-7
v_gene: TRBV27
abundance: once
d_gene: TRBD2

CDR3nt: TGTGCCATCAAACCGACAGGGGACACCTACGAGCAGTACTTC
CDR3aa: CAIKPTGDTYEQYF
j_gene: TRBJ2-7
v_gene: TRBV10-3
abundance: NA
d_gene: TRBD1

CDR3nt: TGTGCCAGCAGTTACCGATCGCTAGCGCGGGAGCAGTACTTC
CDR3aa: CASSYRSLAREQYF
j_gene: TRBJ2-7
v_gene: TRBV6-2/TRBV6-3
abundance: NA
d_gene: NA

CDR3nt: TGTGCCAGCATATTAAGCGCTACCTACAATGAGCAGTTCTTC
CDR3aa: CASILSATYNEQFF
j_gene: TRBJ2-1
v_gene: TRBV2
abundance: NA
d_gene: NA

CDR3nt: TGTGCCAGCAGTGCGCGACAGGAGTTCTCTGGAAACACCATATATTTT
CDR3aa: CASSARQEFSGNTIYF
j_gene: TRBJ1-3
v_gene: TRBV25-1
abundance: NA
d_gene: NA

CDR3nt: TGTGCCAGCAGTGAACTCAGCCGCGGCGGCTACACCTTC
CDR3aa: CASSELSRGGYTF
j_gene: TRBJ1-2
v_gene: TRBV6-1
abundance: NA
d_gene: NA

CDR3nt: TGCAGCGTTATTTTCGGGGGTCAGCCCCAGCATTTT
CDR3aa: CSVIFGGQPQHF
j_gene: TRBJ1-5
v_gene: TRBV29-1
abundance: few
d_gene: NA

CDR3nt: TGTGCCAGCAGACCCGGGACAGTCTACGAGCAGTACTTC
CDR3aa: CASRPGTVYEQYF
j_gene: TRBJ2-7
v_gene: TRBV2
abundance: NA
d_gene: TRBD1